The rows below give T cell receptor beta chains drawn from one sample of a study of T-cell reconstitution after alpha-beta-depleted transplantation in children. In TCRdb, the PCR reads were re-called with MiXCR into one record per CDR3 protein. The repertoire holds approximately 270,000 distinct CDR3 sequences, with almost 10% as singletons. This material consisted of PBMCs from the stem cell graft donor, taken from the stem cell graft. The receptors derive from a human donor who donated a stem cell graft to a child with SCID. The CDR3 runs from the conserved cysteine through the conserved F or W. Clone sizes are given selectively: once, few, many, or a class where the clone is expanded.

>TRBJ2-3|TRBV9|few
CASSVRTTPTDTQYF
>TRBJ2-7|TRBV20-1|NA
CSAPGGQFYEQYF
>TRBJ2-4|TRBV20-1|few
CSARVAAAKNIQYF
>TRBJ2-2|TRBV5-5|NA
CASSLAAIDTGELFF
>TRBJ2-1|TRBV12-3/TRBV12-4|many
CASSKDRRAEEQFF
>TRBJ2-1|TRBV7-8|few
CASSHTRQANYNEQFF
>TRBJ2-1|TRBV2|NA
CASSERFGEQFF
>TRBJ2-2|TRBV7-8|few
CATGRANTGELFF
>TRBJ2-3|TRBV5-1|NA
CASSGLGGTDTQYF
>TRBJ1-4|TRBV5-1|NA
CASSLRGNYNEKLFF
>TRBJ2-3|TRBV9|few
CASSVGALAGYGDTQYF
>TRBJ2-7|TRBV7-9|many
CASSPGVEQYF
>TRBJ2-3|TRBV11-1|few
CASSGLGRRVVSTDTQYF
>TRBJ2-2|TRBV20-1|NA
CSARASFGGPGGELFF
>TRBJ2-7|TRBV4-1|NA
CASSQDGGSGGISSYEQYF